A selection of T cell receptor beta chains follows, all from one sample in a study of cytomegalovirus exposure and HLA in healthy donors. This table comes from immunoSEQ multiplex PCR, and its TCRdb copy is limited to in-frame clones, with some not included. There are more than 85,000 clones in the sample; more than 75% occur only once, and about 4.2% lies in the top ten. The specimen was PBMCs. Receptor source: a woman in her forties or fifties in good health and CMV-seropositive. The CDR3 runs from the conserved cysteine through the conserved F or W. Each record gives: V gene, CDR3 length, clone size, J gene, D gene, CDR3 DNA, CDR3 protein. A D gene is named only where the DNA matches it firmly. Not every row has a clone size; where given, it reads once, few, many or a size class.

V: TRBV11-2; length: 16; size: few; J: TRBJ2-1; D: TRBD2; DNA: TGTGCCAGCAGCCCACAGACCGGGACTAGTTTCTATGAGCAGTTCTTC; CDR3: CASSPQTGTSFYEQFF
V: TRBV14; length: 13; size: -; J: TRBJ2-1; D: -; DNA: TGTGCCAGCAGCCAGGGACATGGGATTTGGCAGTTCTTC; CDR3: CASSQGHGIWQFF
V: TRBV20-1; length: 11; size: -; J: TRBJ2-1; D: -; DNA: TGCAGTGCTAGCCCCGGGAATGAGCAGTTCTTC; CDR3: CSASPGNEQFF
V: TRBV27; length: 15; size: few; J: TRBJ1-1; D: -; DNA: TGTGCCAGCAGTTTATCGCGGGGGGGGAACACTGAAGCTTTCTTT; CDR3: CASSLSRGGNTEAFF
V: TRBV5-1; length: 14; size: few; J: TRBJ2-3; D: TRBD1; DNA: TGCGCCAGCAGCTGGACAGGGGATGGAGATACGCAGTATTTT; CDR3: CASSWTGDGDTQYF
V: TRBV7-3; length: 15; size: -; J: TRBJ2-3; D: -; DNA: TGTGCCAGCAGCTTAGGCGGGACCGCCATAGATACGCAGTATTTT; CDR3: CASSLGGTAIDTQYF
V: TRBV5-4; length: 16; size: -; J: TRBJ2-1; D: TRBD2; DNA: TGTGCCAGCAGCTTGGGGGGACTAGCGGGAGGGAATGAGCAGTTCTTC; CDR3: CASSLGGLAGGNEQFF
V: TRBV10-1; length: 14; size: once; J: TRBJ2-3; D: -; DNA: TGCGCCAGCAGTGATGGCGGGATGACAGATACGCAGTATTTT; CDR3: CASSDGGMTDTQYF
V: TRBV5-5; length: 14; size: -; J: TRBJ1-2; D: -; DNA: TGTGCCAGCAGACTCGCCAGGGGCGGCTATGGCTACACCTTC; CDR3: CASRLARGGYGYTF
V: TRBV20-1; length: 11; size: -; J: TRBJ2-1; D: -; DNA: TGCAGTGCTAGAGGACTAGATGAGCAGTTCTTC; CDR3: CSARGLDEQFF
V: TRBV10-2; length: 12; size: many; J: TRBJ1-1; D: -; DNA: TGCGCCAGCAGTGATATGTACACTGAAGCTTTCTTT; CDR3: CASSDMYTEAFF
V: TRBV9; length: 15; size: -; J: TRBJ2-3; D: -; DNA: TGTGCCAGCAGCGTAGAGGGAGGTGGGGCAGATACGCAGTATTTT; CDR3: CASSVEGGGADTQYF
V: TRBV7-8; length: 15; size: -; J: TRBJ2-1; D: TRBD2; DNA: TGTGCCAGCAGCCCCGGCGGGCGCGGGAGCAATGAGCAGTTCTTC; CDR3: CASSPGGRGSNEQFF
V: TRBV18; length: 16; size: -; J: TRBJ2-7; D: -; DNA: TGTGCCAGCTCACCACTCAACAGGGCTCCCTCCTACGAGCAGTACTTC; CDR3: CASSPLNRAPSYEQYF
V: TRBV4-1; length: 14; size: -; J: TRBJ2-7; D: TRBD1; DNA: TGCGCCAGCAGCCAAGGACAGGGCACTTACGAGCAGTACTTC; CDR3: CASSQGQGTYEQYF
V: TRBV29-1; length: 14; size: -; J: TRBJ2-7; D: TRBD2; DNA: TGCAGCGTCCGCGGGACTAGCGCGCACTACGAGCAGTACTTC; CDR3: CSVRGTSAHYEQYF
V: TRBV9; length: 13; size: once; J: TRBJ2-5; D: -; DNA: TGTGCCAGCAGCCAAGGGGTGCAAGAGACCCAGTACTTC; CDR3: CASSQGVQETQYF
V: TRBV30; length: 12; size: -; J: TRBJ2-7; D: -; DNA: TGTGCCCTCGGACAGTTTACCTACGAGCAGTACTTC; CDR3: CALGQFTYEQYF
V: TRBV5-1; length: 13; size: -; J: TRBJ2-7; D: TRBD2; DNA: TGCGCCAGCAGCGCTAGCGGTGCCTACGAGCAGTACTTC; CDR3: CASSASGAYEQYF
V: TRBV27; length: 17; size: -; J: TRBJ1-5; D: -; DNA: TGTGCCAGCAGTTTAACCGCAGGGGACTATAGCAATCAGCCCCAGCATTTT; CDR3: CASSLTAGDYSNQPQHF
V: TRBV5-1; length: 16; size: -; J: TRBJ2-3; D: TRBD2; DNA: TGCGCCAGCAGCCCCCAGGGTAGCGGGATAGGAGATACGCAGTATTTT; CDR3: CASSPQGSGIGDTQYF
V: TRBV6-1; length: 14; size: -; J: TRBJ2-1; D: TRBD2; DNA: TGTGCCAGCATTAGTAGCGGGAGGCGCAATGAGCAGTTCTTC; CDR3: CASISSGRRNEQFF
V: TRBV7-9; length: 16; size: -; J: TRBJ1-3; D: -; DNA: TGTGCCAGCAGCTTAGAGGAGACAGGCTCTGGAAACACCATATATTTT; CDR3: CASSLEETGSGNTIYF
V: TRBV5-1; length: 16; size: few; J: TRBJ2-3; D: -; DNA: TGCGCCAGCAGCTTGGGGCAGGGCACTAGCACAGATACGCAGTATTTT; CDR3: CASSLGQGTSTDTQYF
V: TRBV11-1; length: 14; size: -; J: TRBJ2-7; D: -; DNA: TGTGCCAGCAGCTTAGCCGGGATACGCTACGAGCAGTACTTC; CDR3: CASSLAGIRYEQYF
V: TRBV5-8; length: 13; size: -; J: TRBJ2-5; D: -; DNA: TGTGCCAGCAGCTTGGTCGACAGGGAGACCCAGTACTTC; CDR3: CASSLVDRETQYF
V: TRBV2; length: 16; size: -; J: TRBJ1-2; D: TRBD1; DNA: TGTGCCAGCAGCAGGGGGCCAAGGGATCGTGTCTATGGCTACACCTTC; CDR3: CASSRGPRDRVYGYTF
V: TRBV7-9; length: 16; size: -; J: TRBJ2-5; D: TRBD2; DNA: TGTGCCAGCAGCTTAGGAGGCGGGAGAAGTAGAGAGACCCAGTACTTC; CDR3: CASSLGGGRSRETQYF
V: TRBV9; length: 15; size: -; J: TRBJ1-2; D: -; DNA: TGTGCCAGCAGCGTAGTGCCCGGAGGGGGGGATGGCTACACCTTC; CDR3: CASSVVPGGGDGYTF
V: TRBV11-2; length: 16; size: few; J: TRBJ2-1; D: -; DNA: TGTGCCAGCAGCTTAGCCGGGGGTATCGCCTACAATGAGCAGTTCTTC; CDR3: CASSLAGGIAYNEQFF
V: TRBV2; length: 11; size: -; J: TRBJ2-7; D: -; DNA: TGTGCCACGGACAGCTTCGGCGAGCAGTACTTC; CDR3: CATDSFGEQYF
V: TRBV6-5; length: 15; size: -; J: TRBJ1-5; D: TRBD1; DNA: TGTGCCAGCAGTCCGACAGGGATTAGCAATCAGCCCCAGCATTTT; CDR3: CASSPTGISNQPQHF
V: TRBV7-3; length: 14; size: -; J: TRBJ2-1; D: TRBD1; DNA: TGTGCCAGCAGCTCAGGGGGTTACGACAATGAGCAGTTCTTC; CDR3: CASSSGGYDNEQFF
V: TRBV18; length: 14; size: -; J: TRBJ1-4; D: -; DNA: TGTGCCAGCTCACCAGCGGACTTGCGGGGAAAACTGTTTTTT; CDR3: CASSPADLRGKLFF
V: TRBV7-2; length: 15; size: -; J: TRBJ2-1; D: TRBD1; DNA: TGTGCCAGCAGCCCCCGACAGGGGTGGTACAATGAGCAGTTCTTC; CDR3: CASSPRQGWYNEQFF
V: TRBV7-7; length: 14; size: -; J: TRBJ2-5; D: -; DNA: TGTGCTAGCAGCCGCTCTCGAGGGTCAGAGACCCAGTACTTC; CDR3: CASSRSRGSETQYF
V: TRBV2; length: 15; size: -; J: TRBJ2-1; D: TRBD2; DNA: TGTGCCAGCAATCTACTAGCGGGAGGACACAATGAGCAGTTCTTC; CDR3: CASNLLAGGHNEQFF
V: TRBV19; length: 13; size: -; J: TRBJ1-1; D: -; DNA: TGTGCCAGTGGCGACAGCTTGAACACTGAAGCTTTCTTT; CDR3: CASGDSLNTEAFF
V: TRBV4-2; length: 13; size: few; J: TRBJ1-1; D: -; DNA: TGTGCCAGCAGCCAAGACAAGAACACTGAAGCTTTCTTT; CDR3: CASSQDKNTEAFF
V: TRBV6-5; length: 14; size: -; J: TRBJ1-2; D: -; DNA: TGTGCCAGCAGTTCGTTATACGGGGTCTATGGCTACACCTTC; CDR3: CASSSLYGVYGYTF
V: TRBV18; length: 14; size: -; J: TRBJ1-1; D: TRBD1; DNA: TGTGCCAGCTCACTCGACAGGGGCGTCACTGAAGCTTTCTTT; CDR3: CASSLDRGVTEAFF
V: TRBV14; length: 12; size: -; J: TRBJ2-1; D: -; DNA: TGTGCCAGCAGGGCTTCGGGCAATGAGCAGTTCTTC; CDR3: CASRASGNEQFF
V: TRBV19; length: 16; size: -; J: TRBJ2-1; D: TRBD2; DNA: TGTGCCAGTAGGGCGGGAGGACACCTTTCCTACAATGAGCAGTTCTTC; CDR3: CASRAGGHLSYNEQFF
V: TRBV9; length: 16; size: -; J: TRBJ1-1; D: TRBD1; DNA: TGTGCCAGCAGCGTAGCGGGACAGGGGACGGGGCAGGAAGCTTTCTTT; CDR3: CASSVAGQGTGQEAFF
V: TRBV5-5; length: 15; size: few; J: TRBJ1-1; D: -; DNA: TGTGCCAGCAGCTTGGGGCAGAGGGCTACCGCTGAAGCTTTCTTT; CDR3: CASSLGQRATAEAFF